This T cell receptor beta chain was sequenced during a study of cytomegalovirus exposure and HLA in healthy donors. This clone is a singleton in its sample. The length of the CDR3 is 19 residues. The PCR used 60 Vbeta and 13 Jbeta primers. Sequencing used immunoSEQ multiplex PCR; TCRdb keeps in-frame clones, though not all of them. The sample yields approximately 110,000 clones, approximately 78% seen once. The sequenced material came from PBMCs. This sequence joins TRBV21-1 and TRBJ2-1; TRBD1, as called in the table, went unchecked against the DNA. TRBV21-1 is a pseudogene segment. The clonotype was recovered from a middle-aged woman in good health and CMV-seropositive. The CDR3 region has the DNA TGTGCCAGCAGCACTTTTAGGGGACAGGTGGGTTTTACCTACAATGAGCAGTTCTTC. Its translation: CASSTFRGQVGFTYNEQFF.